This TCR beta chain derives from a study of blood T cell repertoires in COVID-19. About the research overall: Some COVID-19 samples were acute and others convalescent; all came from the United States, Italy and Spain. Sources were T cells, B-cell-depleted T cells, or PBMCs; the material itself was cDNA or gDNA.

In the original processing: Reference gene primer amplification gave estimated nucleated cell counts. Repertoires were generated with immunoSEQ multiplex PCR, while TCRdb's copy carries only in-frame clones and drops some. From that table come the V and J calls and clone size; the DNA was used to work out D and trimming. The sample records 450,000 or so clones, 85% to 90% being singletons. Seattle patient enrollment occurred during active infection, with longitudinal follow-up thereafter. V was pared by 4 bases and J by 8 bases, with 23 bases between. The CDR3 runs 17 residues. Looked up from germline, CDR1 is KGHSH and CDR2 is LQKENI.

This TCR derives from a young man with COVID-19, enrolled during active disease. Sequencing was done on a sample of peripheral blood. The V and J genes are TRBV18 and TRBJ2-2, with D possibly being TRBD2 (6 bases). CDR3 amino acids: CASSRYEPGLLRGELFF. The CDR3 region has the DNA TGTGCCAGCTCACGATACGAACCTGGACTACTGAGGGGGGAGCTGTTTTTT.